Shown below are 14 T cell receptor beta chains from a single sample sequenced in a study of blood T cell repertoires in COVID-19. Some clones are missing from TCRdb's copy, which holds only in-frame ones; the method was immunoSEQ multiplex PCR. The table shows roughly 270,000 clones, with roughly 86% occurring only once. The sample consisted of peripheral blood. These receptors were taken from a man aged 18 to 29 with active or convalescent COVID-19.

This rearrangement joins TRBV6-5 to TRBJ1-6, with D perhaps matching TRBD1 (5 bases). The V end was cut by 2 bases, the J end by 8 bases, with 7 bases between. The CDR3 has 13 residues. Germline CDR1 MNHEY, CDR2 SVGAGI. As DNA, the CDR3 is TGTGCCAGCAGTTACGGGGGGGATTCACCCCTCCACTTT. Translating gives CASSYGGDSPLHF.

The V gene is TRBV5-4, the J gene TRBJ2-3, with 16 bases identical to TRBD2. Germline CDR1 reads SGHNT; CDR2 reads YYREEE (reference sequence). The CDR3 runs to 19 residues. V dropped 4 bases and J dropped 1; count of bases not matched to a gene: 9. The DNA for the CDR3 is TGTGCCAGCAGCACCGCCGGGACTAGCGGGGGGGCGGGCACAGATACGCAGTATTTT. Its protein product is CASSTAGTSGGAGTDTQYF.

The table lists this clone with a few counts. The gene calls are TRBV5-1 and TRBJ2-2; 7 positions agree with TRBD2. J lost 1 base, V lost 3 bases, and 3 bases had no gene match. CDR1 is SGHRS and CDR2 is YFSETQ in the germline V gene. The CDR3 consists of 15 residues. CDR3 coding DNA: TGCGCCAGCAGCTACAGCGGGGAGAACACCGGGGAGCTGTTTTTT. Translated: CASSYSGENTGELFF.

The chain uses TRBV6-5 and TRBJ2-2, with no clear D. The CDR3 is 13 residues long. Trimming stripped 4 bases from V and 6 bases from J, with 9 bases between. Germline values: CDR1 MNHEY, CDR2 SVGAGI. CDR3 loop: CASSFSGSGELFF. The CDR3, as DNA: TGTGCCAGCAGTTTTTCAGGTTCCGGGGAGCTGTTTTTT.

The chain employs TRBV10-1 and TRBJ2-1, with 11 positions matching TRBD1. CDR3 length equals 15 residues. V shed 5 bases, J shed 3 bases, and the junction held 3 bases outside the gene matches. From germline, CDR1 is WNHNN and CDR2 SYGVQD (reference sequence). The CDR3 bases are TGCGCCAGCAGTTCCGGGACAGGGGGCTACAATGAGCAGTTCTTC. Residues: CASSSGTGGYNEQFF.

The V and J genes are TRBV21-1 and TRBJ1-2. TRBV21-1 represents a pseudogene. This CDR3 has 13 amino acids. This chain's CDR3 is CASTQIESRGYTF. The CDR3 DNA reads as TGTGCCAGCACCCAAATTGAATCACGGGGCTACACCTTC.

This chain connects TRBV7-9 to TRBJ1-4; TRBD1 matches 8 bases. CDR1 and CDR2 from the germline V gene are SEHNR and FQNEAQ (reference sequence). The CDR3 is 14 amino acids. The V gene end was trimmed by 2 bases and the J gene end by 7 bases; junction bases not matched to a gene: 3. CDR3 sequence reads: CASSLRQGAEKLFF. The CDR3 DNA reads TGTGCCAGCAGCTTACGTCAGGGGGCTGAAAAACTGTTTTTT. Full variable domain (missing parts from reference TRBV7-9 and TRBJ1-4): DTGVSQNPRHKITKRGQNVTFRCDPISEHNRLYWYRQTLGQGPEFLTYFQNEAQLEKSRLLSDRFSAERPKGSFSTLEIQRTEQGDSAMYLCASSLRQGAEKLFFGSGTQLSVL.

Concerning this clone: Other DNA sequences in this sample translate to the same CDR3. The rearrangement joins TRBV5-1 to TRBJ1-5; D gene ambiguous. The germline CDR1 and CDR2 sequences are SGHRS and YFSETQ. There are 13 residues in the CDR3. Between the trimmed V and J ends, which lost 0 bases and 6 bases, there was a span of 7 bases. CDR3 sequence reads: CASSLGPGQPQHF. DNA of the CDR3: TGCGCCAGCAGCTTGGGGCCTGGTCAGCCCCAGCATTTT.

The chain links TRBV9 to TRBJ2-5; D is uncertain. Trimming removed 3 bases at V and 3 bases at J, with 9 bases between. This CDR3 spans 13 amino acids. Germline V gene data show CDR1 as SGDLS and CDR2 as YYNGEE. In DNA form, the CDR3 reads TGTGCCAGCAGCGACAATTACGAAGAGACCCAGTACTTC. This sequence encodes CASSDNYEETQYF.

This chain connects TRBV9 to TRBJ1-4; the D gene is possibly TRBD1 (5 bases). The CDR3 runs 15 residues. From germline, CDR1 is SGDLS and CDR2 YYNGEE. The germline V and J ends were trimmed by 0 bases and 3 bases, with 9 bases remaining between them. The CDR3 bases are TGTGCCAGCAGCGTAGAGGGGCAGTCTAATGAAAAACTGTTTTTT. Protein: CASSVEGQSNEKLFF.

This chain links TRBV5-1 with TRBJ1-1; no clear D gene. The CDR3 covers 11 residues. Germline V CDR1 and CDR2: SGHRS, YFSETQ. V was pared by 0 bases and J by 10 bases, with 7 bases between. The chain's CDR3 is CASSLGARAFF. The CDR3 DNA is TGCGCCAGCAGCTTGGGGGCCCGAGCTTTCTTT.

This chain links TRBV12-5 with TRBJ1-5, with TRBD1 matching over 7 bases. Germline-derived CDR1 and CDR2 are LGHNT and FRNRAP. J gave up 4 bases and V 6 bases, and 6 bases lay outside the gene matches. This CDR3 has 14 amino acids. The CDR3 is CASGGGLGNQPQHF. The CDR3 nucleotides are TGTGCTAGTGGAGGGGGCTTAGGTAATCAGCCCCAGCATTTT. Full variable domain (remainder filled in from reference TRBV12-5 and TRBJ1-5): DARVTQTPRHKVTEMGQEVTMRCQPILGHNTVFWYRQTMMQGLELLAYFRNRAPLDDSGMPKDRFSAEMPDATLATLKIQPSEPRDSAVYFCASGGGLGNQPQHFGDGTRLSIL.

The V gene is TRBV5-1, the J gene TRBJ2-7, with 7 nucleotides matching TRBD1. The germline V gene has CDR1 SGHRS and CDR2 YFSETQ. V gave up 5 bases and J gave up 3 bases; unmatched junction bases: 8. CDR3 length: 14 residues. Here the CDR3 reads CASSPDRVYYEQYF. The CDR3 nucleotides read TGCGCCAGCAGTCCAGACAGGGTCTACTACGAGCAGTACTTC.

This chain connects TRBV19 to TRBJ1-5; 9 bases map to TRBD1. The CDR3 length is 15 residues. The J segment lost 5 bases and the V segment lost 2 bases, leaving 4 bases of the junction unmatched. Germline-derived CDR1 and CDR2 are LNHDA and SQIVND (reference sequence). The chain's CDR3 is CASSITGTGHQPQHF. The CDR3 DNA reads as TGTGCCAGTAGTATAACCGGGACAGGGCATCAGCCCCAGCATTTT.